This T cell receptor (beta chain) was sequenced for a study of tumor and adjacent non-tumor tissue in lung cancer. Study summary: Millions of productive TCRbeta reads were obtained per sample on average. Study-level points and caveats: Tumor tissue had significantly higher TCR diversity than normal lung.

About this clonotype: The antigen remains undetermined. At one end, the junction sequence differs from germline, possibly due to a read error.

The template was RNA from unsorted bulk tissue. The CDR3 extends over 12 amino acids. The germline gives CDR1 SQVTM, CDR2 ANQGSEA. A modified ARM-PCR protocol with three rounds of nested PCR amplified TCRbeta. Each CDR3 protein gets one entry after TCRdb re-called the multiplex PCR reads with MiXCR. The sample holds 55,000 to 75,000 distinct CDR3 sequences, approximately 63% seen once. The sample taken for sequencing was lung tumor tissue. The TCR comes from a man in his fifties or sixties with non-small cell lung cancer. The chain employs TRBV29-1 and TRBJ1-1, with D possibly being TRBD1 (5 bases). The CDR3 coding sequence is TGCAGCGTTGGACAGCCTAACAATGAAGTTTTCTTT. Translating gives CSVGQPNNEVFF.